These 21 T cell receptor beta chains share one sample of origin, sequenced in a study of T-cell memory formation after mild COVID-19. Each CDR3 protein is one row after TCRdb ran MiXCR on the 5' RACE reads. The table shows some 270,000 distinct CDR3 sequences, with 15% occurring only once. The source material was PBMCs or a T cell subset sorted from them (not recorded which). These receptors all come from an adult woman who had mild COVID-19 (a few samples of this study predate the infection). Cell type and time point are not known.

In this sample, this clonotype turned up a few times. Here the CDR3 DNA reads TGTGCCGGAAACGGGGAGGGAGATACGCAGTATTTT. Translated: CAGNGEGDTQYF. The V gene is TRBV7-9, the J gene TRBJ2-3; 7 bases align to TRBD2. Trimming at V came to 11 bases and at J to 5 bases, leaving 7 bases not matched to a gene. CDR3 length equals 12 residues. Germline V gene sequence: CDR1 SEHNR, CDR2 FQNEAQ (reference sequence).

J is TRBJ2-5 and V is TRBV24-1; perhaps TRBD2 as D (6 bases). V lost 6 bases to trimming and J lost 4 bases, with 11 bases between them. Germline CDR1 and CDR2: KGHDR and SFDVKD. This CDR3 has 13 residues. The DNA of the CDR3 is TGTGCCACCAGTAAACTCGGGGGAGAGACCCAGTACTTC. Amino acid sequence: CATSKLGGETQYF.

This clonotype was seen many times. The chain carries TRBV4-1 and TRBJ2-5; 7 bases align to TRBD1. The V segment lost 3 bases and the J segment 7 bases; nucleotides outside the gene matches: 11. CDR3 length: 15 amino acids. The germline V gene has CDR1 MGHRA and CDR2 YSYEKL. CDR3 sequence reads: CASSQSGTALGTQYF. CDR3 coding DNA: TGCGCCAGCAGCCAGTCGGGGACAGCCTTAGGGACCCAGTACTTC.

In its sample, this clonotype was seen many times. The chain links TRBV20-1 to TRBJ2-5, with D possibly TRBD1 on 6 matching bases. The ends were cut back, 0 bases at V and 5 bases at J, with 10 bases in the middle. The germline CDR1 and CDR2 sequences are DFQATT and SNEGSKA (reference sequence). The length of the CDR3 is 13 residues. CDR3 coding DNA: TGCAGTGCTAGAGAGGGGGCGCGTGAGACCCAGTACTTC. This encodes CSAREGARETQYF.

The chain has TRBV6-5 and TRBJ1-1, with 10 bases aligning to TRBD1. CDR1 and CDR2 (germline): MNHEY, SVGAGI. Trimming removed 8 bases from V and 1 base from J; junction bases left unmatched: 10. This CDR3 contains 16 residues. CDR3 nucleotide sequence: TGTGCCAGCGGTCCCGGGACAGGGGCGGCGAACACTGAAGCTTTCTTT. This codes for CASGPGTGAANTEAFF.

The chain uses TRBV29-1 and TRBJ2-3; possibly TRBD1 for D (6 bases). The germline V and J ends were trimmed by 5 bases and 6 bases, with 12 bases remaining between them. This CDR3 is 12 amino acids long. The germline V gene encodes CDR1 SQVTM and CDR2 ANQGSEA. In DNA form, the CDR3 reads TGCAGCGTTACAGGGTCAGGGGATACGCAGTATTTT. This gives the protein CSVTGSGDTQYF.

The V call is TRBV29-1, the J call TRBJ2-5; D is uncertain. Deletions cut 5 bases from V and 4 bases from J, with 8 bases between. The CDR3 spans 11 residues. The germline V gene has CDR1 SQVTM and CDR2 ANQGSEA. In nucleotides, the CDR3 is TGCAGCGTTTTTGTGGGAGAGACCCAGTACTTC. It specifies CSVFVGETQYF. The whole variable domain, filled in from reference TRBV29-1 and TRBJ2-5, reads SAVISQKPSRDICQRGTSLTIQCQVDSQVTMMFWYRQQPGQSLTLIATANQGSEATYESGFVIDKFPISRPNLTFSTLTVSNMSPEDSSIYLCSVFVGETQYFGPGTRLLVL.

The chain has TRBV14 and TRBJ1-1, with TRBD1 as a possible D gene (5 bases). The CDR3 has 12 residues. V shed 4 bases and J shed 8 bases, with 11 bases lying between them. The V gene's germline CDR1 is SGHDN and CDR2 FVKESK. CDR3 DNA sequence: TGTGCCAGCAGCCTGGGACCGCAAGAAGCTTTCTTT. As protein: CASSLGPQEAFF.

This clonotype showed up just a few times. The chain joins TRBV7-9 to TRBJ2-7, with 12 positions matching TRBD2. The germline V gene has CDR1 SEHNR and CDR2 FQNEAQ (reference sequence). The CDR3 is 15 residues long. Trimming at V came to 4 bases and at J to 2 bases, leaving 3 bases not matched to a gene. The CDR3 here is CASSSTSGRTYEQYF. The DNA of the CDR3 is TGTGCCAGCAGCTCGACTAGCGGGAGAACCTACGAGCAGTACTTC.

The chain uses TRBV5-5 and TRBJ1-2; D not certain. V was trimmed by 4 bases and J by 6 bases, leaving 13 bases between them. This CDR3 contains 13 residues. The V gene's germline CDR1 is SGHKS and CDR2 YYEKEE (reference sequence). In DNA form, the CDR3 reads TGTGCCAGCAGCATTAGGGTAGGCGATGGCTACACCTTC. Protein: CASSIRVGDGYTF.

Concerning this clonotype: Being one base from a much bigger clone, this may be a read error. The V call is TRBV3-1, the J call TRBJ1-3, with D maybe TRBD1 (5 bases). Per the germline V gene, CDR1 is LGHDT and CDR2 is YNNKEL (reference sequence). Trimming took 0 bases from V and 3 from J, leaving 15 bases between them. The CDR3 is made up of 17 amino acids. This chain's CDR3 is CASSQEALTAFGNTIYF. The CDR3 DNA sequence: TGTGCCAGCAGCCAAGAAGCACTGACAGCCTTTGGAAACACCATATATTTT.

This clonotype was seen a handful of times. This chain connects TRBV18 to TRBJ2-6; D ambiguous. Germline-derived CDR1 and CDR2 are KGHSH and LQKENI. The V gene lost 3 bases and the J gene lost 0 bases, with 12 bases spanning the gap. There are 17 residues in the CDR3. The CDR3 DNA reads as TGTGCCAGCTCACCGCAGTTCCCCGACTCTGGGGCCAACGTCCTGACTTTC. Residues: CASSPQFPDSGANVLTF.

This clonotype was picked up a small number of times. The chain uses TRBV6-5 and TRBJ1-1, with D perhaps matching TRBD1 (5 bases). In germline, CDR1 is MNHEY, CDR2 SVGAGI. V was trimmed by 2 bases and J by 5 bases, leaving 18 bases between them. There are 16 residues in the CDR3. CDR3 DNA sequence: TGTGCCAGCAGTTACACCCACCTGGGGAGGGGAACTGAAGCTTTCTTT. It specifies CASSYTHLGRGTEAFF.

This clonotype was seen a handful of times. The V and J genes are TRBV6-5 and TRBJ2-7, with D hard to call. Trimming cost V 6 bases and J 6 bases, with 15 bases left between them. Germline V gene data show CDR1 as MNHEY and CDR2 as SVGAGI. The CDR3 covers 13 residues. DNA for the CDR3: TGTGCCAGCAGCTCCCCATTAGGCGGCGAGCAGTACTTC. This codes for CASSSPLGGEQYF.

The CDR3: CASSLWLAGYISYEQYF. The CDR3, as DNA: TGTGCCAGCAGTTTATGGCTAGCGGGATACATTTCCTACGAGCAGTACTTC. The chain links TRBV28 to TRBJ2-7; 9 nucleotides match TRBD2. CDR3 size: 17 residues. Germline CDR1 reads MDHEN; CDR2 reads SYDVKM. Losses at the gene ends were 0 bases for V and 1 base for J; bases not matched to a gene: 7.

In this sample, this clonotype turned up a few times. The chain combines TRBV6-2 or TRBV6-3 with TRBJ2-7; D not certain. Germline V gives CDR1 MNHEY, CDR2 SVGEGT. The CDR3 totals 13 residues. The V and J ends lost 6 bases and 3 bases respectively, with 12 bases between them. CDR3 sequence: CASSPAKIYEQYF. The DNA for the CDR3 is TGTGCCAGCAGCCCGGCGAAGATCTACGAGCAGTACTTC.

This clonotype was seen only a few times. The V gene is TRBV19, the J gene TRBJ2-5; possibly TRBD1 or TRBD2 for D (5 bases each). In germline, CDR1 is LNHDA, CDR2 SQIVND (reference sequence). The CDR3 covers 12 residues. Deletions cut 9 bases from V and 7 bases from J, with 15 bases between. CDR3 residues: CASQGTRRTQYF. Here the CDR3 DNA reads TGTGCCAGCCAAGGGACCCGTCGGACCCAGTACTTC.

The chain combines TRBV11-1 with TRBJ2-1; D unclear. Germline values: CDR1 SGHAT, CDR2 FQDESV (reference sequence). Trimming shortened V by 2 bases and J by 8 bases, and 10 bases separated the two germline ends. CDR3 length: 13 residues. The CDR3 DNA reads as TGTGCCAGCAGCTTATCCGTTAGGGATGAGCAGTTCTTC. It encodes CASSLSVRDEQFF.

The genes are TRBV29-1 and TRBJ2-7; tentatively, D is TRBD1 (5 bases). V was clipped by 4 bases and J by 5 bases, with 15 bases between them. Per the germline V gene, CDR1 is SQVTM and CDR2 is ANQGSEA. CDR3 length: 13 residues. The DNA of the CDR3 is TGCAGCGTTGGGGGCAGGACCCTCGACGAGCAGTACTTC. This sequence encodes CSVGGRTLDEQYF.

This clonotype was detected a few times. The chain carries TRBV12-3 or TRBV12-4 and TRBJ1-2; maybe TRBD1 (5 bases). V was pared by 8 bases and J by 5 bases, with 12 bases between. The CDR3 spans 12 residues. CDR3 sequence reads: CASGRAGYGYTF. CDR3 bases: TGTGCCAGCGGCAGGGCGGGGTATGGCTACACCTTC.

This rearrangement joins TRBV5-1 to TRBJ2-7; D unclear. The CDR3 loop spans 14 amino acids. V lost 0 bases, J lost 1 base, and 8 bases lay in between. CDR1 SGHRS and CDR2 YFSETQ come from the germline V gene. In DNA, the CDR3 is TGCGCCAGCAGCTTGGGGACGCAGTCCTACGAGCAGTACTTC. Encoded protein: CASSLGTQSYEQYF.